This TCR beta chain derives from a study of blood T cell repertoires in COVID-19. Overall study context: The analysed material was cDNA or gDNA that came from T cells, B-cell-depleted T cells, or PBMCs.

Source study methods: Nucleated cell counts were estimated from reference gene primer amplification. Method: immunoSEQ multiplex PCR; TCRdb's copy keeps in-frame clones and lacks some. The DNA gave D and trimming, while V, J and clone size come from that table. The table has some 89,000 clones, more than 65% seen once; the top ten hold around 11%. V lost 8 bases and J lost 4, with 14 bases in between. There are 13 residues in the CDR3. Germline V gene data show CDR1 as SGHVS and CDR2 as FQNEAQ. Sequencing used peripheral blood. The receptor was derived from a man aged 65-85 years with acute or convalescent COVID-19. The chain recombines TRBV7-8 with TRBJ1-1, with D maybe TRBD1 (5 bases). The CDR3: CASSAGRPTEAFF. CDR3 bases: TGTGCCAGCTCTGCGGGACGGCCCACTGAAGCTTTCTTT.